This TCR beta chain was sequenced in a study of control samples from healthy donors and cancer patients. This CDR3 comprises 14 residues. V gave up 5 bases and J gave up 2 bases; unmatched junction bases: 2. CDR1 KGHSH and CDR2 LQKENI come from the germline V gene. The protocol was immunoSEQ multiplex PCR, while the TCRdb copy is restricted to in-frame clones and leaves out a portion. The sample carries roughly 150,000 clones, 85% to 95% recorded once. The receptor's source is a man in his fifties or sixties in good health. Material: blood. This chain joins TRBV18 and TRBJ1-1; 10 positions match TRBD1. CDR3 DNA: TGTGCCAGCTCAAGGACAGGGGGAAACACTGAAGCTTTCTTT. It codes for CASSRTGGNTEAFF.